This passage covers 22 T cell receptor beta chains from one sample sequenced in a study of T cell responses to AZD1222 COVID-19 vaccine. Profiled with immunoSEQ multiplex PCR; TCRdb holds only in-frame clones, not every one. The data hold around 180,000 clones, with about nine tenths observed a single time. The input for sequencing was peripheral blood, taken on day 0 of AZD1222 vaccination. These receptors came from an adult in good health.

The chain recombines TRBV7-9 with TRBJ2-7; D remains ambiguous. Germline lookup yields CDR1 SEHNR and CDR2 FQNEAQ (reference sequence). V was pared by 1 base and J by 7 bases, with 8 bases between. This CDR3 spans 12 amino acids. CDR3 sequence reads: CASSLDQWEQYF. For the CDR3, the DNA is TGTGCCAGCAGCTTAGATCAGTGGGAGCAGTACTTC.

The chain combines TRBV11-1 with TRBJ1-1; 9 bases are shared with TRBD1. Germline CDR1 and CDR2: SGHAT and FQDESV (reference sequence). The V and J ends lost 1 base and 8 bases, in that order; junction bases with no gene match: 8. This CDR3 region has 15 residues. The CDR3 sequence: CASSLVGQGAGEAFF. The DNA for the CDR3 is TGTGCCAGCAGCTTAGTGGGACAGGGTGCCGGAGAAGCTTTCTTT.

The chain recombines TRBV3-1 (or the pseudogene TRBV3-2) with TRBJ1-6, with unresolved D. CDR3 length equals 15 residues. V lost 0 bases to trimming and J lost 9 bases, with 12 bases between them. Germline CDR1 and CDR2: LGHDT and YNNKEL (reference sequence). CDR3 loop: CASSQDLVGSSPLHF. The DNA of the CDR3 is TGTGCCAGCAGCCAAGACTTGGTGGGGAGTTCACCCCTCCACTTT.

V gene TRBV19 combines with J gene TRBJ1-1, with 9 bases matching TRBD1. There are 16 residues in the CDR3. Germline lookup yields CDR1 LNHDA and CDR2 SQIVND (reference sequence). V shed 7 bases and J 5 bases; nucleotides not matched to a gene: 14. CDR3 region: CASNYLIGQGWTEAFF. As DNA, the CDR3 is TGTGCCAGTAACTATTTAATCGGACAGGGGTGGACTGAAGCTTTCTTT.

This chain uses TRBV30 with TRBJ1-1; 10 nucleotides align to TRBD1. This CDR3 is built from 13 residues. Germline CDR1 reads GTSNPN; CDR2 reads SVGIG (reference sequence). V lost 3 bases, J lost 5 bases, and 3 bases stayed unmatched. CDR3 sequence reads: CAWSRDRGTEAFF. For the CDR3, the DNA is TGTGCCTGGAGCCGGGACAGGGGTACTGAAGCTTTCTTT.

The chain joins TRBV7-9 to TRBJ1-1; D is perhaps TRBD1 (6 bases). This CDR3 is built from 19 residues. The ends were cut back, 3 bases at V and 1 base at J, with 24 bases in the middle. In germline, CDR1 is SEHNR, CDR2 FQNEAQ (reference sequence). This CDR3 reads CASSFPTDSQLSQNTEAFF. The DNA for the CDR3 is TGTGCCAGCAGCTTTCCCACGGACAGCCAACTCTCCCAGAACACTGAAGCTTTCTTT.

V gene TRBV7-9 combines with J gene TRBJ1-1; D is perhaps TRBD1 (5 bases). Germline V gene sequence: CDR1 SEHNR, CDR2 FQNEAQ (reference sequence). The CDR3 runs 14 residues. The V end was cut by 2 bases, the J end by 3 bases, with 10 bases between. The CDR3 reads CASSLRDLDTEAFF. For the CDR3, the DNA is TGTGCCAGCAGCTTAAGGGACCTCGACACTGAAGCTTTCTTT.

This rearrangement joins TRBV5-1 to TRBJ2-4, with D unclear. Trimming left V 0 bases short and J 3 bases short, with 7 bases between. Germline V lookup: CDR1 SGHRS, CDR2 YFSETQ. The CDR3 runs to 14 residues. DNA for the CDR3: TGCGCCAGCAGCTTGGGGGTGGGCAAAAACATTCAGTACTTC. It codes for CASSLGVGKNIQYF.

This sequence joins TRBV6-2 or TRBV6-3 and TRBJ2-7, with unresolved D. Trimming shortened V by 0 bases and J by 1 base, and 16 bases separated the two germline ends. CDR3 length: 17 amino acids. Per germline, CDR1 MNHEY and CDR2 SVGEGT. CDR3 protein: CASSYSMGGDESYEQYF. In nucleotides, the CDR3 is TGTGCCAGCAGTTACTCGATGGGTGGCGACGAATCCTACGAGCAGTACTTC.

The genes are TRBV6-4 and TRBJ2-2, with D maybe TRBD2 (5 bases). Germline V lookup: CDR1 MRHNA, CDR2 SNTAGT. The CDR3 is 13 amino acids. V was clipped by 2 bases and J by 9 bases, with 10 bases between them. CDR3 sequence reads: CASSDRAGRELFF. CDR3 in DNA: TGTGCCAGCAGTGACCGGGCGGGTCGGGAGCTGTTTTTT.

This clone was picked up one time. The rearrangement uses TRBV6-5 and TRBJ2-7; no clear D gene. This CDR3 comprises 14 residues. Germline V lookup: CDR1 MNHEY, CDR2 SVGAGI. V gave up 0 bases and J gave up 3 bases, with 9 bases separating them. CDR3 coding DNA: TGTGCCAGCAGTTACTCGAATAGAAACTACGAGCAGTACTTC. This encodes CASSYSNRNYEQYF.

The V gene is TRBV2, the J gene TRBJ2-1; D is perhaps TRBD1 (6 bases). CDR3 size: 14 residues. Germline CDR1 and CDR2: SNHLY and FYNNEI. Trimming pared 5 bases from V and 7 bases from J, leaving 15 bases between. The CDR3 sequence: CASSLNPRGNEQFF. In nucleotides, the CDR3 is TGTGCCAGCAGTCTAAACCCCAGGGGAAATGAGCAGTTCTTC. Full variable domain (remainder filled in from reference TRBV2 and TRBJ2-1): EPEVTQTPSHQVTQMGQEVILRCVPISNHLYFYWYRQILGQKVEFLVSFYNNEISEKSEIFDDQFSVERPDGSNFTLKIRSTKLEDSAMYFCASSLNPRGNEQFFGPGTRLTVL.

The CDR3 bases are TGCGCCAGCAGCCCGGGACATTATCGGGAAGAGACCCAGTACTTC. Its translation is CASSPGHYREETQYF. This chain connects TRBV5-1 to TRBJ2-5; weak D call: TRBD1 (6 bases). The germline V gene has CDR1 SGHRS and CDR2 YFSETQ. V was trimmed by 4 bases and J by 3 bases, leaving 16 bases between them. The CDR3 length is 15 residues.

This clone occurred once. The chain links TRBV13 to TRBJ2-1; TRBD2 agrees at 14 bases. CDR1 is PRHDT, CDR2 FYEKMQ, per germline (reference sequence). V dropped 5 bases and J dropped 5; count of bases not matched to a gene: 2. This CDR3 has 15 amino acids. CDR3 loop: CASSGTSGRDNEQFF. CDR3 bases: TGTGCCAGCAGCGGGACTAGCGGGAGAGACAATGAGCAGTTCTTC.

The chain uses TRBV7-9 and TRBJ2-1; TRBD1 aligns across 8 bases. Germline V CDR1 and CDR2: SEHNR, FQNEAQ (reference sequence). The CDR3 extends over 14 amino acids. Trimming removed 5 bases from V and 8 bases from J; junction bases left unmatched: 8. The CDR3 region is CASSLLGQGHEQFF. CDR3 in DNA: TGTGCCAGCAGCCTCCTCGGACAGGGTCATGAGCAGTTCTTC.

CDR3 nucleotide sequence: TGTGCCAGCAGCGGGCGGCTATTCACAGATACGCAGTATTTT. Its translation: CASSGRLFTDTQYF. The chain has TRBV7-2 and TRBJ2-3, with D hard to call. The germline V gene encodes CDR1 SGHTA and CDR2 FQGNSA. V was trimmed by 5 bases and J by 2 bases, leaving 11 bases between them. This CDR3 has 14 residues.

The chain uses TRBV7-9 and TRBJ2-7; D not resolved. The V end was cut by 1 base, the J end by 6 bases, with 16 bases between. The germline CDR1 and CDR2 sequences are SEHNR and FQNEAQ (reference sequence). The CDR3 has 15 residues. CDR3 residues: CASSLVQAYGGEQYF. In nucleotides, the CDR3 is TGTGCCAGCAGCTTAGTCCAGGCTTACGGTGGCGAGCAGTACTTC.

The chain couples TRBV6-5 to TRBJ1-4; D is ambiguous. The V gene lost 3 bases and the J gene lost 3 bases, with 8 bases spanning the gap. The CDR3 consists of 14 residues. Germline V CDR1 and CDR2: MNHEY, SVGAGI. The CDR3 sequence: CASSYGVSNEKLFF. The CDR3 DNA is TGTGCCAGCAGTTATGGGGTGTCTAATGAAAAACTGTTTTTT.

The chain carries TRBV4-3 and TRBJ2-6; 12 positions agree with TRBD2. The CDR3 runs to 19 residues. Trimming at V came to 3 bases and at J to 0 bases, leaving 6 bases not matched to a gene. Per germline, CDR1 LGHNA and CDR2 YSLEER. The CDR3 DNA sequence: TGCGCCAGCAGCCATACACTAGCGGGGGGTAACTCTGGGGCCAACGTCCTGACTTTC. It encodes CASSHTLAGGNSGANVLTF.

The rearrangement joins TRBV4-1 to TRBJ2-7; D unclear. The germline gives CDR1 MGHRA, CDR2 YSYEKL. The CDR3 runs 14 residues. The V end was cut by 3 bases, the J end by 4 bases, with 13 bases between. The CDR3 sequence: CASSQLGSSYEQYF. Written as DNA, the CDR3 is TGCGCCAGCAGCCAGCTGGGATCTTCGTACGAGCAGTACTTC.

J is TRBJ2-7 and V is TRBV5-1; 10 positions agree with TRBD1. Germline V gene data show CDR1 as SGHRS and CDR2 as YFSETQ. There are 14 residues in the CDR3. V lost 4 bases, J lost 4 bases, and 5 bases stayed unmatched. The CDR3 nucleotides are TGCGCCAGCAGCCACGGGACAGGGGTTTACGAGCAGTACTTC. It translates to CASSHGTGVYEQYF.

The rearrangement links TRBV7-2 to TRBJ1-2, with D possibly matching TRBD1 (6 bases). Germline CDR1 reads SGHTA; CDR2 reads FQGNSA. Trimming pared 2 bases from V and 3 bases from J, leaving 13 bases between. This CDR3 contains 15 residues. The CDR3, as DNA: TGTGCCAGCAGCTTAAAGCGGGGGCCCCACTATGGCTACACCTTC. Protein: CASSLKRGPHYGYTF.